The clone carrying this T cell receptor beta chain was picked up many times. Amplification yielded TCR beta CDR3 regions, with RNA transcripts as the source. The TCR CDR3 was amplified in a first-round RT-PCR using the HTBI primer set. MiXCR was run by TCRdb on the multiplex PCR reads, yielding one entry per CDR3 protein. Counted here are 550,000 to 800,000 distinct CDR3 sequences, roughly 15% occurring once; the ten biggest clones make up under 10%. Diagnostic assessment was based on clinical symptoms, serum thyroxine and TRAb, thyroid ultrasound and orbital computed tomography. Germline CDR1 and CDR2: SGHTA and FQGTGA. The CDR3 sequence is 16 residues long. Between the trimmed V and J ends, which lost 1 base and 0 bases, there was a span of 10 bases. The sample is drawn from a study of T cells in Graves' hyperthyroidism and ophthalmopathy.

Input material: blood. The chain couples TRBV7-3 to TRBJ2-1; tentatively, D is TRBD1 (5 bases). This TCR derives from a young man with Graves' hyperthyroidism. In nucleotides, the CDR3 is TGTGCCAGCAGCTTAATGGGGCGGAGCTCCTACAATGAGCAGTTCTTC. Its translation: CASSLMGRSSYNEQFF.